This T cell receptor beta chain was observed in a study of a mutant IDH1 vaccine in newly diagnosed glioma. The repertoire was sequenced with immunoSEQ multiplex PCR; TCRdb's copy has only in-frame clones and lacks some. The sample has around 30,000 clones, 90% seen once. About this clone: Its antigen is as yet unknown.

Time point defined: week 11, during vaccination. A 20-mer mutant IDH1 peptide at 300 ug was injected subcutaneously with topical imiquimod. This receptor was taken from a man aged 18 to 29 with glioma. The material was PBMCs, obtained from a glioma patient whose treatment included an IDH1 peptide vaccine.

The CDR3 loop reads CASSLTSVGEQYF. CDR3 nucleotide sequence: TGTGCCAGCAGTCTAACTAGCGTAGGCGAGCAGTACTTC. The genes are TRBV25-1 and TRBJ2-7, with 7 bases matching TRBD2. Germline-derived CDR1 and CDR2 are MGHDK and SYGVNS. J was trimmed by 6 bases and V by 5 bases; bases with no gene match: 7. The CDR3 sequence is 13 residues long.